This T cell receptor beta chain was recorded in a study of cytomegalovirus exposure and HLA in healthy donors. On the study more broadly: The 110 or so validation repertoires used a platform that matched the one used for the approximately 610 first-cohort repertoires, as a later analysis reported.

TCRdb keeps only in-frame clones here, not all; method: immunoSEQ multiplex PCR. This table has around 56,000 clones, roughly 87% appearing once. The germline V gene has CDR1 SGHVS and CDR2 FQNEAQ. The CDR3 totals 14 residues. The V gene end was trimmed by 6 bases and the J gene end by 4 bases; junction bases not matched to a gene: 5. The gene calls are TRBV7-8 and TRBJ2-7; 11 bases are a match to TRBD1. The TCR was taken from a woman aged 18-29 years in good health and CMV-seronegative. Specimen: PBMCs. The CDR3: CASRWDRGIYEQYF. For the CDR3, the DNA is TGTGCCAGCAGATGGGACAGGGGGATTTACGAGCAGTACTTC.